This T cell receptor (beta chain) was sequenced during a study of blood T cells in healthy people across ages. The sample holds many counts of this clonotype. A sample-barcoded 5' primer and a J-beta primer mix were used in a second PCR of about 6 to 12 cycles. From the 5' RACE reads, TCRdb called clonotypes with MiXCR, one entry per CDR3 protein. The table records more than 750,000 distinct CDR3 sequences, almost 30% of them present only once. The CDR3 covers 14 residues. Trimming stripped 4 bases from V and 7 bases from J, with 16 bases between. The V gene's germline CDR1 is SGHAT and CDR2 FQNNGV. The sample, around 10 milliliters of peripheral blood, was drawn from each donor. The sample also formed part of further work on T cells of mothers and their children. That publication notes: Second-PCR amplification with M1S added sample barcodes and 2-4 random nucleotides. From each mother came over 9.5 million TCR beta CDR3 reads, and from each child came roughly 2.9 million.

Sequencing was carried out using blood. The sequence came from a woman between 40 and 50 years old in good health. The J gene is TRBJ1-2, the V gene TRBV11-2; D is possibly TRBD1 (5 bases). The CDR3 spells CASSWDGTGSGYTF. CDR3 DNA: TGTGCCAGCAGCTGGGATGGGACGGGGTCTGGCTACACCTTC. Full variable domain (remainder filled in from reference TRBV11-2 and TRBJ1-2): EAGVAQSPRYKIIEKRQSVAFWCNPISGHATLYWYQQILGQGPKLLIQFQNNGVVDDSQLPKDRFSAERLKGVDSTLKIQPAKLEDSAVYLCASSWDGTGSGYTFGSGTRLTVV.